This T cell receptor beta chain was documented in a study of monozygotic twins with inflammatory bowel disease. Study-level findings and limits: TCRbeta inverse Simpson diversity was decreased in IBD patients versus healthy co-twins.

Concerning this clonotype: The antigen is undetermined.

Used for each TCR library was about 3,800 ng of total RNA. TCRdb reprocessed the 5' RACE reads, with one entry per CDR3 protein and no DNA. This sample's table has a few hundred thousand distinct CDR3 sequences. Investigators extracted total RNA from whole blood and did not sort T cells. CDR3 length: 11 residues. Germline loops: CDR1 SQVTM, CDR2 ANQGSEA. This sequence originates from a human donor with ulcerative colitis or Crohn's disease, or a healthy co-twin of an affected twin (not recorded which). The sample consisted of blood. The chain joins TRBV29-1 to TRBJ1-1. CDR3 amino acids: CSAWMNTEAFF.